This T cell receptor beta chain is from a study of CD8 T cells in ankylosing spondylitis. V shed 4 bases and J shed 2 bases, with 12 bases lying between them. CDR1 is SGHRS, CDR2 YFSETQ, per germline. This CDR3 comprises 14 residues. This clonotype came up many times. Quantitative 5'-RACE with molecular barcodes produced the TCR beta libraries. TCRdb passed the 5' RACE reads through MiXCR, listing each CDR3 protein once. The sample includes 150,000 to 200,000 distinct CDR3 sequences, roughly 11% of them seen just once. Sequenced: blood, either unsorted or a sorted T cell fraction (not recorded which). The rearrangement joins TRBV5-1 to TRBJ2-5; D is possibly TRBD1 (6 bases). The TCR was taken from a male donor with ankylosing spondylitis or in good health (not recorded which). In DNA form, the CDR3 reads TGCGCCAGCAGCCAGACAGGCAATCAAGAGACCCAGTACTTC. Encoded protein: CASSQTGNQETQYF. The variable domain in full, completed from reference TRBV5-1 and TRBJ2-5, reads KAGVTQTPRYLIKTRGQQVTLSCSPISGHRSVSWYQQTPGQGLQFLFEYFSETQRNKGNFPGRFSGRQFSNSRSEMNVSTLELGDSALYLCASSQTGNQETQYFGPGTRLLVL.